This note documents a single T cell receptor (beta chain) sequence. The CDR3 consists of 14 residues. Germline values: CDR1 MNHNY, CDR2 SVGAGI (reference sequence). Trimming cost V 5 bases and J 5 bases, with 15 bases left between them. The source of the sample is a study of CD8+ T cells in alopecia areata. Sequencing used cDNA as its template, made by extracting RNA and reverse transcribing it. The protocol was immunoSEQ multiplex PCR, while the TCRdb copy is restricted to in-frame clones and leaves out a portion. The sample holds 150,000 to 200,000 clones, 50% to 70% seen once. The gene calls are TRBV6-6 and TRBJ2-5; D is possibly TRBD1 or TRBD2 (5 bases each). The receptor was isolated from a human donor with alopecia areata. The sequencing used CD4+ T cells sorted from blood, collected at week 0. The CDR3 coding sequence is TGTGCCAGCAGTAATCGGCCCCGGGGCGAGACCCAGTACTTC. Translation gives CASSNRPRGETQYF.